Detailed here is one T cell receptor (delta chain). Which antigen it targets is not known. It has no much larger one-base neighbor in the sample; base qualities were not kept. The sample comes from a study of gamma-delta chains in newborns, infants, children (dated 2019 in TCRdb). Broadly, across the study: In the study title, it is stated that polyclonal expansion of innate gammadelta T cells is driven by microbial exposure immediately after birth. The study investigated how microbial exposure shaped innate gammadelta T cell populations in human newborns immediately after birth.

From V the trimming removes 3 bases and from J it removes 2 bases, while the gene matches leave 12 bases of the junction unaccounted for. The germline V gene specifies GEAIGNYY as CDR1 and EKD as CDR2. Taken from cysteine to phenylalanine, the CDR3 has 17 residues. The sequence is cut down to CDR3 DNA, 51 bases in frame from base 1. Sequencing was carried out with an Illumina MiSeq. For TCRdb, the public reads were processed anew by CATT, and duplicate DNA sequences were folded into one row. The sample contains approximately 7,000 delta-chain clones, 11% of them found a single time. The ten largest make up around 7.5% of the sample.

The rearrangement joined TRDV2 to TRDJ1, with 9 bases in between that match TRDD3. The material sequenced was blood. This TCR came from a child who was a newborn, infant or young child, either healthy, febrile or measles-vaccinated (not recorded which). The CDR3 protein is CACDALSVWGITDKLIF. The DNA is TGTGCCTGTGACGCCCTCAGCGTATGGGGGATAACCGATAAACTCATCTTT.